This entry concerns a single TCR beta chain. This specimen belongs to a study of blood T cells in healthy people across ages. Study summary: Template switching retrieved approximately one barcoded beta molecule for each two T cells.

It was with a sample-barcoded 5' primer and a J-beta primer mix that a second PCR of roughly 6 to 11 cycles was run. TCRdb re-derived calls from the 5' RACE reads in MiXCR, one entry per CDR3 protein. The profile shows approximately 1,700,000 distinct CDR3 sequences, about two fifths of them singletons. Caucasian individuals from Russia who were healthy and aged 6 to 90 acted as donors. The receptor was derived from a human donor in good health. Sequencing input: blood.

CDR3 region: CASTVGTSSNQPQHF. CDR3 DNA sequence: TGTGCCAGCACGGTGGGCACGAGCAGCAATCAGCCCCAGCATTTT. The J gene is TRBJ1-5, the V gene TRBV6-1; D not certain. The CDR3 has 15 residues. Trimming removed 7 bases from V and 1 base from J, with 14 bases in between. CDR1 is MNHNS and CDR2 is SASEGT in the germline V gene.